This entry describes one T cell receptor beta chain. It has no known antigen specificity. Base-call qualities are not available, and no considerably larger clone is one nucleotide away. V is shortened by 7 bases, J by 3 bases, and the region joining them spans 16 bases. From the cysteine up to the phenylalanine, the CDR3 has a length of 15 residues. The only DNA kept is the CDR3, 45 bases in frame from the first base. Taken from the germline V gene (reference sequence), the CDR1 and CDR2 loops are SEHNR and FQNEAQ. This sample is drawn from a study of blood T cell repertoires in COVID-19 (dated by TCRdb to the early 2020s). Some background on the complete study: Samples from collaborators originated in the United States, Italy and Spain and spanned both the acute and convalescent phases of COVID-19. The prospective study material was composed of cDNA or gDNA derived from T cells, B-cell-depleted T cells, or PBMCs. Subjects who had been exposed to COVID-19, were actively infected with it, or had recovered from it provided the deeply sampled blood TCRbeta repertoires that made up the dataset. The repertoires were released in a freely available public database intended as a resource for research on the immune response to SARS-CoV-2. Samples were obtained from the ongoing ImmuneRACE study (first 160 participants) and from about 1,300 subjects provided by 6 global collaborators. A de-identified subject ID, COVID-19 status, age in years and sex were almost always included in the sample metadata. Where available, HLA class I and class II types were obtained from metadata supplied by the sample provider rather than from assay-based typing. Overall study outcomes, separate from this receptor: The quantity of clinical and demographic metadata differed by source and by participant and was supplied without curation.

Collaborating institutions collected whole blood in K2EDTA tubes following their own protocols. Collaborator samples were shipped for TCRbeta analysis as frozen whole blood, isolated PBMCs, or DNA extracted from either sample type. TCRbeta CDR3 regions were amplified from genomic DNA using the immunoSEQ Assay, a bias-controlled multiplex PCR. The study's processing was this. Nucleated cell counts per sample were estimated from amplification of reference gene primers within the assay. To quantify the absolute abundance of each unique TCRbeta CDR3 rearrangement, sequence reads were collapsed and filtered. For each sample, productive Simpson clonality was calculated as the square root of Simpson's diversity index across productive rearrangements. What TCRdb holds here is the immuneACCESS table cut down to in-frame rearrangements. Part of the clones is not present; checked against another copy, under half of the missing clones reflect an unresolved V gene, and the others are unexplained. That table supplies the V and J calls and clone size; D and trimming were determined from the DNA. In this sample the table shows about 80,000 clones, 82% of which occur a single time. About 30% of the sample lies in the top ten.

The TCR comes from a human donor in a cohort sampled during active COVID-19. The sequenced material came from peripheral blood. The chain is encoded by TRBV7-9 joined to TRBJ2-1; the D segment cannot be called with confidence. The bases read TGTGCCAGCACCATCGATCCTGGCAGCTACAATGAGCAGTTCTTC. This sequence encodes CASTIDPGSYNEQFF.